This TCR beta chain was captured by sequencing in a study of post-analysis software for immune sequencing data. Broader study findings: There were a few TRBV segments more frequent in patients than controls, and TRBV5-6, TRBV5-1 and TRBV20-1 were among them.

Unique molecular identifiers were present in the TCR beta cDNA libraries. MiXCR was run by TCRdb on the PCR reads, yielding one entry per CDR3 protein. In the table there are 750,000 to 950,000 distinct CDR3 sequences, roughly half of which are singletons. This clonotype was found many times. The antigen is undetermined. Germline CDR1 is SQVTM and CDR2 is ANQGSEA. The CDR3 is 12 amino acids. The V gene lost 6 bases and the J gene lost 12 bases, with 18 bases spanning the gap. The V call is TRBV29-1, the J call TRBJ2-4; D is perhaps TRBD1 (5 bases). This TCR came from a girl aged 10 to 17 with multiple sclerosis. The sequenced sample was blood. The CDR3 sequence: CSVAGDRGSQYF. As DNA, the CDR3 is TGCAGCGTGGCCGGAGATAGGGGTTCTCAGTACTTC.